This T cell receptor (beta chain) was obtained from a study of T cell repertoires in cytomegalovirus infection. Germline V lookup: CDR1 DFQATT, CDR2 SNEGSKA (reference sequence). Trimming left V 3 bases short and J 3 bases short, with 20 bases between. This CDR3 has 16 amino acids. A single record per CDR3 protein comes from TCRdb applying MiXCR to the reads. The sample records about 200,000 distinct CDR3 sequences, 7.5% to 10% being singletons. In its sample, this clonotype was seen once. This TCR came from a human donor in good health (CMV status not recorded). Some clones in this sample may be carry-over from other donors' samples. Sequencing was performed on PBMCs. This chain joins TRBV20-1 and TRBJ2-5; D perhaps matches TRBD1 (5 bases). The CDR3 coding sequence is TGCAGTGCTAGTGAGAAGGGGCTGGTATGGGAAGAGACCCAGTACTTC. This translates into CSASEKGLVWEETQYF.